The source of this TCR beta chain is a study of blood T cell repertoires in COVID-19. In the study overall: The samples span acute and convalescent COVID-19 from the United States, Italy and Spain.

V dropped 6 bases and J dropped 8 bases, with 13 bases sitting between them. The length of the CDR3 is 13 residues. Germline V gives CDR1 LNHDA, CDR2 SQIVND (reference sequence). Authors' analysis steps: Amplification with reference gene primers provided the estimates of nucleated cell counts. TCRdb keeps only in-frame clones here, not all; method: immunoSEQ multiplex PCR. D and trimming come from the DNA, and the V and J calls and clone size come from that table. The table has approximately 260,000 clones, 88% seen once. Participants came from about 24 US areas, aged about 18 to 89 years. Self-reported history from a screening survey and questionnaire set each donor's cohort. This clone was seen once.

Sequencing input: PBMCs or T cells enriched from blood (not recorded which). The V call is TRBV19, the J call TRBJ1-4; D might be TRBD1 (6 bases). The clonotype originates from a woman in her thirties or forties with acute COVID-19. The CDR3 protein is CASSRTDIEKLFF. The CDR3 DNA sequence: TGTGCCAGTAGCCGGACAGACATAGAAAAACTGTTTTTT.